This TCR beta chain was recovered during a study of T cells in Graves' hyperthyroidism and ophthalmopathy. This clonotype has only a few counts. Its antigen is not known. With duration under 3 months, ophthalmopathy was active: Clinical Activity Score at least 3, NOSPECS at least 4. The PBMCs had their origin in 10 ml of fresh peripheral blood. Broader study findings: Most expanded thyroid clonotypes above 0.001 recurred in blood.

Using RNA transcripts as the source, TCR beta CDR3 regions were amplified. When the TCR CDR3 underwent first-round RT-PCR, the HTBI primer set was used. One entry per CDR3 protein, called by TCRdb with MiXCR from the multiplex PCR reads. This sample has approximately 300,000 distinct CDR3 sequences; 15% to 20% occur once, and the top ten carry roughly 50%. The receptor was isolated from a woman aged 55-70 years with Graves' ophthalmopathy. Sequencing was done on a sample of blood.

Here the CDR3 DNA reads TGCAGTGCTAGACCCCGCGGTATAGGCCGGCCTAGCGGCTACACCTTC. It specifies CSARPRGIGRPSGYTF. This chain joins TRBV20-1 and TRBJ1-2, with no clear D. With 2 bases removed from V and 8 bases from J, the gap between germline ends came to 24 bases. Looked up from germline, CDR1 is DFQATT and CDR2 is SNEGSKA (reference sequence). The length of the CDR3 is 16 residues.